The 9 T cell receptor beta chains below were found in one sample sequenced in a study of blood T cell repertoires in COVID-19. Some clones are missing from TCRdb's copy, which holds only in-frame ones; the method was immunoSEQ multiplex PCR. This table has some 150,000 clones, roughly 90% appearing once. Specimen: PBMCs or T cells enriched from blood (not recorded which). The receptor set was obtained from a woman between 25 and 40 years old with acute COVID-19.

This chain connects TRBV7-9 to TRBJ2-6; D remains unclear. The CDR3 consists of 16 residues. V lost 5 bases to trimming and J lost 0 bases, with 11 bases between them. Germline CDR1 is SEHNR and CDR2 is FQNEAQ (reference sequence). The CDR3 DNA is TGTGCCAGCAGCCAACCCTATTACTCTGGGGCCAACGTCCTGACTTTC. Protein product: CASSQPYYSGANVLTF.

The J gene is TRBJ1-2, the V gene TRBV4-2; TRBD1 agrees at 7 bases. The V gene end was trimmed by 4 bases and the J gene end by 0 bases; junction bases not matched to a gene: 11. CDR3 length: 17 residues. The germline V gene has CDR1 LGHNA and CDR2 YNFKEQ. The CDR3 spells CASSRDSLGLSNYGYTF. The CDR3 coding sequence is TGTGCCAGCAGCCGGGACAGCCTAGGTCTCTCTAACTATGGCTACACCTTC.

The chain combines TRBV5-8 with TRBJ1-5; D is possibly TRBD1 (6 bases). Germline V gene lookup returns CDR1 SGHTS and CDR2 YDEGEE. The CDR3 covers 16 residues. V was trimmed by 2 bases and J by 4 bases, leaving 16 bases between them. DNA of the CDR3: TGTGCCAGCAGCTTCTTAGTCAGGGGAAAAAATCAGCCCCAGCATTTT. It codes for CASSFLVRGKNQPQHF.

The chain couples TRBV6-5 to TRBJ1-4; a possible D gene is TRBD1 (5 bases). CDR3 size: 14 residues. Germline V gives CDR1 MNHEY, CDR2 SVGAGI. V dropped 6 bases and J dropped 7 bases, with 15 bases sitting between them. CDR3 loop: CASRIMQGSEKLFF. For the CDR3, the DNA is TGTGCCAGCAGAATCATGCAGGGAAGTGAAAAACTGTTTTTT.

This chain links TRBV2 with TRBJ2-7, with D maybe TRBD1 (5 bases). This CDR3 is built from 13 residues. V was trimmed by 2 bases and J by 6 bases, leaving 11 bases between them. The V gene's germline CDR1 is SNHLY and CDR2 FYNNEI. The CDR3 DNA sequence: TGTGCCAGCAGTGAACAGGGCCTGCCCGAGCAGTACTTC. Amino acid sequence: CASSEQGLPEQYF.

The CDR3 DNA reads TGTGCCAGCCGTGGAGGGGGCAGCGTCTACGAGCAGTACTTC. Its protein is CASRGGGSVYEQYF. The chain carries TRBV27 and TRBJ2-7, with a tentative D call TRBD1 (7 bases). V lost 8 bases and J 3 bases, leaving 17 bases between the germline ends. The CDR3 is 14 residues long. Germline values: CDR1 MNHEY, CDR2 SMNVEV (reference sequence).

The genes are TRBV4-3 and TRBJ2-1, with 10 positions matching TRBD2. J was trimmed by 7 bases and V by 1 base; bases with no gene match: 19. Germline V lookup: CDR1 LGHNA, CDR2 YSLEER. This CDR3 has 20 amino acids. The CDR3 nucleotides are TGCGCCAGCAGCCAAGGGGCGACTCTCCTCCGACTAGCGGGTATGAATGAGCAGTTCTTC. It yields the protein CASSQGATLLRLAGMNEQFF.

CDR3 nucleotide sequence: TGTGCCAGCTCACCGGGGACAGGGAATAGCAATCAGCCCCAGCATTTT. Its translation: CASSPGTGNSNQPQHF. This chain links TRBV18 with TRBJ1-5; 9 bases line up with TRBD1. Germline-derived CDR1 and CDR2 are KGHSH and LQKENI. V lost 3 bases to trimming and J lost 0 bases; unmatched junction nucleotides: 3. This CDR3 contains 16 residues.

This chain connects TRBV29-1 to TRBJ1-1, with unresolved D. Germline V lookup: CDR1 SQVTM, CDR2 ANQGSEA. V shed 3 bases and J shed 5 bases, with 7 bases lying between them. The CDR3 runs to 11 residues. DNA of the CDR3: TGCAGCGTTGATCGAGGAACTGAAGCTTTCTTT. It encodes CSVDRGTEAFF.